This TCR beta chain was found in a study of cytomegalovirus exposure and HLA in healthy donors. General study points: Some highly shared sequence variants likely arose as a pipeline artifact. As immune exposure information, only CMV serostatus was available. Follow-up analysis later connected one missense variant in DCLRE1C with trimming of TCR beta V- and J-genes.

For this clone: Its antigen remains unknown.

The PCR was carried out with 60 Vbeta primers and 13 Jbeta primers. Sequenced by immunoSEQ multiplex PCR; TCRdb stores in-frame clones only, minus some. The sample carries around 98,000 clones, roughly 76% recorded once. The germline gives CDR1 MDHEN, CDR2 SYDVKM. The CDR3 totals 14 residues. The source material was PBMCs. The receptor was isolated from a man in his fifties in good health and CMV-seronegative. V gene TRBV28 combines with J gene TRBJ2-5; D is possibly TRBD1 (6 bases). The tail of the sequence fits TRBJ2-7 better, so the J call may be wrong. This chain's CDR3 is CASSPPGHAYEQYF. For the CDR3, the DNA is TGTGCCAGCAGTCCCCCGGGACACGCTTACGAGCAGTACTTC.